Included here is one T cell receptor beta chain sequence, with context. The target antigen is unknown. CDR3 length: 16 residues. Germline V gene sequence: CDR1 SGHVS, CDR2 FQNEAQ. The germline V and J ends were trimmed by 2 bases and 6 bases, with 19 bases remaining between them. The method was immunoSEQ multiplex PCR; TCRdb's version includes in-frame clones alone and lacks a portion of them. Counted here are 150,000 or so clones, approximately 93% occurring once; the ten biggest clones make up more than 0.8%. This sample was taken from a study of T cell responses to AZD1222 COVID-19 vaccine. Study information: Second-dose recipients at about 4 or about 12 weeks were treated as one pooled group. Overall study results and limits: At study baseline, merely six AZD1222 recipients were seropositive. It was only after the peak T cell response that any repertoires were sampled. Donors were chiefly white British, with a greater number of females, and clonal diversity was perhaps underestimated.

Material: peripheral blood, obtained on day 0 of AZD1222 vaccination. V gene TRBV7-8 combines with J gene TRBJ1-2; D gene unclear. This TCR was sampled from an adult in good health. The CDR3 DNA reads TGTGCCAGCAGCTTACGAATAGGCCGAGCAACCAATGGCTACACCTTC. It yields the protein CASSLRIGRATNGYTF.